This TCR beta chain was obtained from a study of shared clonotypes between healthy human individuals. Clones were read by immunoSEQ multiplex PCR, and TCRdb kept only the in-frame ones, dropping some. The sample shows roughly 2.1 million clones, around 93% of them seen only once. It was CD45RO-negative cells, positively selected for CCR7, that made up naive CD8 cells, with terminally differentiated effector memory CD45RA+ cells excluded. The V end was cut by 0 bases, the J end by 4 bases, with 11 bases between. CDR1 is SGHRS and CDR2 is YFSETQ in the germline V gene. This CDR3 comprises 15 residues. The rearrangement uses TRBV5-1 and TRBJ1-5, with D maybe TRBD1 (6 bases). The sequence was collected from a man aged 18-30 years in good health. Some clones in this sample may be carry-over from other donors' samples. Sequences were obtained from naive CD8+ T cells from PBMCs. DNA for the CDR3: TGCGCCAGCAGCTTGGTAGGGGGAAAAAATCAGCCCCAGCATTTT. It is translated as CASSLVGGKNQPQHF.